This section outlines one T cell receptor (beta chain) sequence together with its context. The antigen is not known. This entry comes from a study of T cells in Graves' hyperthyroidism and ophthalmopathy. Overall study findings and caveats: Model predictions of ophthalmopathy came a median approximately 6.2 months before onset. Using 13 V-J features, a model discriminated ophthalmopathy from stable hyperthyroidism.

Newly diagnosed hyperthyroidism patients aged 18 to 65 years had disease lasting under 2 months. Diagnoses rested on clinical symptoms, serum thyroxine and TRAb, thyroid ultrasound and orbital computed tomography. J gave up 4 bases and V 6 bases, and 4 bases lay outside the gene matches. Per germline, CDR1 SQVTM and CDR2 ANQGSEA. CDR3 length: 14 residues. Amplification targeted TCR beta CDR3 regions from RNA transcripts. In the first-round RT-PCR of the TCR CDR3, the HTBI primer set was used. In TCRdb, the multiplex PCR reads were re-called with MiXCR into one record per CDR3 protein. This table has around 380,000 distinct CDR3 sequences, 13% appearing once.

Sequenced input: blood. The receptor's source is a man aged 25 to 40 with Graves' hyperthyroidism that later progressed to Graves' ophthalmopathy. The V call is TRBV29-1, the J call TRBJ2-2; 11 nucleotides align to TRBD1. CDR3 region: CSVTGTGGTGELFF. The CDR3 nucleotides read TGCAGCGTGACCGGGACAGGGGGCACCGGGGAGCTGTTTTTT.